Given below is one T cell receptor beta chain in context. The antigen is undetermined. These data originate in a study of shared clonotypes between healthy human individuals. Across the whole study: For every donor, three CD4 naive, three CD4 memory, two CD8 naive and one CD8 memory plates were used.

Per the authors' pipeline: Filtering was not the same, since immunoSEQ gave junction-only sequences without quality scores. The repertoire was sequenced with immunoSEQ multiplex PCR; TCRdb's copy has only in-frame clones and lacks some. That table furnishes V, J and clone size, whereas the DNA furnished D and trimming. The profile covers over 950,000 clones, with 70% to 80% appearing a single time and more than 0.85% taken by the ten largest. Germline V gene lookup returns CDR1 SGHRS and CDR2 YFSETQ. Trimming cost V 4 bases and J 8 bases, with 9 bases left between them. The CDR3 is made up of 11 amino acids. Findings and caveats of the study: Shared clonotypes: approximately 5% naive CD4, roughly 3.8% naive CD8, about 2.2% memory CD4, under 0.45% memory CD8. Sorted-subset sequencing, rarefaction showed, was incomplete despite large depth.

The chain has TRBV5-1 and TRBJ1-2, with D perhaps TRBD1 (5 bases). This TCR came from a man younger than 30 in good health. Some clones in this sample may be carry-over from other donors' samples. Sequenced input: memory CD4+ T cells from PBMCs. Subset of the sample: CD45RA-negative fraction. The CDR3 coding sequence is TGCGCCAGCAGCCCAGGGCGAGGCTACACCTTC. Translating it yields CASSPGRGYTF.